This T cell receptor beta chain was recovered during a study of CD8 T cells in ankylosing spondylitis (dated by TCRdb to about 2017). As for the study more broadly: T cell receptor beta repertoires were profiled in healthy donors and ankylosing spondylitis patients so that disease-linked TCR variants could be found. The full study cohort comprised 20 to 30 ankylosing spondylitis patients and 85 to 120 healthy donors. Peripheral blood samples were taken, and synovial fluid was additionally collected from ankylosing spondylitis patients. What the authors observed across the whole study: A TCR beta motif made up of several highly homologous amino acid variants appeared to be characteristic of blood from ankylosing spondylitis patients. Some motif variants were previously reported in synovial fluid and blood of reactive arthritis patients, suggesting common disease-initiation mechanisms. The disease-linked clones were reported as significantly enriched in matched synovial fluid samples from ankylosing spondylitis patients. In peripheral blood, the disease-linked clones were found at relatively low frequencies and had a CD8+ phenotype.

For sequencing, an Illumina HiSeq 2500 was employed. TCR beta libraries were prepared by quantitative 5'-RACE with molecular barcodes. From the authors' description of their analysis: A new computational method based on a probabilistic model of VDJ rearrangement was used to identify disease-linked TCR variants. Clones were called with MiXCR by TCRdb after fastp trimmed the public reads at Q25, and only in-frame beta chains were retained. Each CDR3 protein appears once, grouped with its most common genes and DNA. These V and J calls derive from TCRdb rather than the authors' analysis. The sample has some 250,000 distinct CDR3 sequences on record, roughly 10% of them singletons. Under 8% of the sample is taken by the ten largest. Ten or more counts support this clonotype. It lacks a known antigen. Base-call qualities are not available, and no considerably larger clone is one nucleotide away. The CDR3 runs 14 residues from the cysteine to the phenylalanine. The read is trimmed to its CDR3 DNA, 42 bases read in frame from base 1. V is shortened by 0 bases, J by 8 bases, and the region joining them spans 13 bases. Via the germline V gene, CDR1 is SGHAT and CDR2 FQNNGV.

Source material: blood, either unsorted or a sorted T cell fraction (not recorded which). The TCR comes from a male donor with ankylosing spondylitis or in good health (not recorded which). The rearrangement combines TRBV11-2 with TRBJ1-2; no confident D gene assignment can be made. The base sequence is TGTGCCAGCAGCTTAGATCTTGACGTCCGGGGCTACACCTTC. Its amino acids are CASSLDLDVRGYTF.